This T cell receptor (beta chain) stems from a study of OX40 agonist ivuxolimab in advanced cancers. The V end lost 0 bases, the J end lost 4 bases, and 12 bases lay between the germline ends. The germline gives CDR1 LGHNA, CDR2 YNFKEQ. This CDR3 contains 16 residues. This table comes from immunoSEQ multiplex PCR, and its TCRdb copy is limited to in-frame clones, with some not included. The sample has about 99,000 clones, roughly 91% seen once; the top ten hold around 0.3%. The sequencing here drew on CD4+ or CD8+ T cells sorted from blood, taken in a trial of the OX40 agonist ivuxolimab. The chain is built from TRBV4-2 and TRBJ2-2, with a weak D call TRBD2 (6 bases). This receptor was obtained from an adult with an advanced solid tumor such as melanoma, head and neck, liver or kidney cancer. Here the CDR3 reads CASSQDLAGRTGELFF. The CDR3 DNA follows: TGTGCCAGCAGCCAAGACCTCGCGGGACGCACCGGGGAGCTGTTTTTT.